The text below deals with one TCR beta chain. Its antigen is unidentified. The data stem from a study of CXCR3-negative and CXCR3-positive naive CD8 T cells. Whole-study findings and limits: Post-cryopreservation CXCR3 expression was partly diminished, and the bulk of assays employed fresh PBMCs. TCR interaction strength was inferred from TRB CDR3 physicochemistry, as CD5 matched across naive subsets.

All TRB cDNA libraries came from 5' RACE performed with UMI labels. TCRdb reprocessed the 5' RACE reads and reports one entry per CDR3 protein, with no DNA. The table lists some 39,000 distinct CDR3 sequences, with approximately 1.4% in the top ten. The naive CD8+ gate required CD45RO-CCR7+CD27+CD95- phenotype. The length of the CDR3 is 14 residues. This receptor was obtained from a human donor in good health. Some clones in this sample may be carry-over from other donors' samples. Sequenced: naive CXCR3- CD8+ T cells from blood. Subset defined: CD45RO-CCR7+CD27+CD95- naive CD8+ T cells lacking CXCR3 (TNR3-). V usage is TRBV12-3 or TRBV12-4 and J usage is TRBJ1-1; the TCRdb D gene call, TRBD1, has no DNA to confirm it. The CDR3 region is CASSSARLSTEAFF.